One TCR beta chain is described in this entry. What it binds is not known. TCR beta cDNA libraries included unique molecular identifiers. From the PCR reads, TCRdb called clonotypes with MiXCR, one entry per CDR3 protein. The data show fewer than 850,000 distinct CDR3 sequences, with about 32% seen just once and approximately 0.55% held by the top ten. These data come from a study of post-analysis software for immune sequencing data. Study-wide background: Patients with relapsing-remitting, secondary progressive and progressive-relapsing multiple sclerosis courses were all represented. Study-level points and caveats: Five TRBV segments (TRBV5-6, TRBV5-1 and TRBV20-1 among them) occurred more frequently in patients than in controls.

CDR3 length: 17 amino acids. In germline, CDR1 is DFQATT, CDR2 SNEGSKA (reference sequence). Trimming took off 1 base at V and 0 bases at J, with 19 bases between the two ends. V and J are TRBV20-1 and TRBJ2-7; possibly TRBD1 for D (6 bases). The receptor was isolated from a girl aged 5 to 17 with multiple sclerosis. Sequencing used blood. The CDR3 loop reads CSARGPRKTGYSYEQYF. In DNA form, the CDR3 reads TGCAGTGCTAGAGGACCACGAAAGACAGGCTACTCCTACGAGCAGTACTTC.